Presented here are 24 T cell receptor beta chains from one specimen sequenced in a study of cytomegalovirus exposure and HLA in healthy donors. The primer mix had 60 Vbeta and 13 Jbeta primers. Method: immunoSEQ multiplex PCR; TCRdb's copy keeps in-frame clones and lacks some. This table has 100,000 to 150,000 clones, roughly 60% appearing once. Sequences were obtained from PBMCs. These receptors were collected from a middle-aged woman in good health and CMV-seronegative.

This clone was seen a few times. The chain carries TRBV7-2 and TRBJ1-6; a weak D match, TRBD1 (5 bases). Trimming left V 4 bases short and J 7 bases short, with 14 bases between. The CDR3 extends over 15 amino acids. In germline, CDR1 is SGHTA, CDR2 FQGNSA. CDR3 DNA: TGTGCCAGCAGCTCCACCACGGGGGGGAATTCACCCCTCCACTTT. Protein product: CASSSTTGGNSPLHF.

About this clone: Different DNA sequences within this sample yield the same CDR3. The chain carries TRBV5-4 and TRBJ2-7, with 7 bases identical to TRBD1. The CDR3 contains 13 residues. Germline V lookup: CDR1 SGHNT, CDR2 YYREEE (reference sequence). After removal of 1 base from V and 2 bases from J, the junction contained 0 bases not matched to a gene. The CDR3 DNA reads TGTGCCAGCAGCTTGCAGGGGGCCTACGAGCAGTACTTC. Encoded protein: CASSLQGAYEQYF.

The CDR3 reads CASSEAINQPQHF. The CDR3 coding sequence is TGTGCCAGCAGTGAAGCCATTAATCAGCCCCAGCATTTT. The chain recombines TRBV6-4 with TRBJ1-5, with D unresolved. CDR1 MRHNA and CDR2 SNTAGT come from the germline V gene. V was shortened by 3 bases and J by 4 bases, with 7 bases between the two germline ends. The CDR3 covers 13 residues.

The rearrangement links TRBV19 to TRBJ1-1; the D is unclear. Trimming pared 9 bases from V and 3 bases from J, leaving 20 bases between. Germline V gives CDR1 LNHDA, CDR2 SQIVND (reference sequence). This CDR3 has 15 residues. The CDR3 nucleotides read TGTGCCAGCAGTCGTGGGAGCAGGTGGGACACTGAAGCTTTCTTT. Its protein product is CASSRGSRWDTEAFF.

The chain carries TRBV30 and TRBJ1-5, with D perhaps TRBD1 (5 bases). V dropped 2 bases and J dropped 2 bases, with 31 bases sitting between them. The CDR3 runs 21 residues. Germline values: CDR1 GTSNPN, CDR2 SVGIG (reference sequence). The CDR3 here is CAWSSTPLPGLKSKGNQPQHF. The CDR3 nucleotides are TGTGCCTGGAGTTCCACCCCCCTCCCGGGACTCAAAAGTAAGGGCAATCAGCCCCAGCATTTT. Looking up the rest from reference TRBV30 and TRBJ1-5 gives the full variable domain: SQTIHQWPATLVQPVGSPLSLECTVEGTSNPNLYWYRQAAGRGLQLLFYSVGIGQISSEVPQNLSASRPQDRQFILSSKKLLLSDSGFYLCAWSSTPLPGLKSKGNQPQHFGDGTRLSIL.

This rearrangement joins TRBV11-3 to TRBJ2-3, with D possibly being TRBD1 (6 bases). The CDR3 totals 11 residues. The germline V gene encodes CDR1 SGHNT and CDR2 YENEEA. Trimming removed 5 bases from V and 10 bases from J, with 10 bases in between. The CDR3 nucleotides are TGTGCCAGCAGCCAGGGGTCGGCGCAGTATTTT. It yields the protein CASSQGSAQYF.

The rearrangement links TRBV7-9 to TRBJ1-2; TRBD1 might be the D (5 bases). V was shortened by 5 bases and J by 5 bases, with 12 bases between the two germline ends. Germline V gene sequence: CDR1 SEHNR, CDR2 FQNEAQ (reference sequence). This CDR3 has 13 amino acids. The CDR3 here is CASSLDRWYGYTF. The CDR3 DNA sequence: TGTGCCAGCAGCCTCGACAGATGGTATGGCTACACCTTC.

The DNA for the CDR3 is TGTGCCAGCAGTTTGACTAGCGGGGCCAGCACTGAGCAGTTCTTC. It codes for CASSLTSGASTEQFF. J is TRBJ2-1 and V is TRBV28; TRBD2 matches at 11 bases. Looked up from germline, CDR1 is MDHEN and CDR2 is SYDVKM. V was clipped by 3 bases and J by 9 bases; unmatched bases: 7. The CDR3 length is 15 residues.

This clone showed up just once. The chain is built from TRBV27 and TRBJ1-2; 9 bases align to TRBD1. V lost 5 bases and J lost 5; bases outside the gene matches: 3. Germline V gives CDR1 MNHEY, CDR2 SMNVEV (reference sequence). The CDR3 totals 13 residues. The CDR3 protein is CASSRDRDYGYTF. The CDR3 nucleotides are TGTGCCAGCAGTCGGGACAGGGATTATGGCTACACCTTC.

The chain employs TRBV9 and TRBJ2-5, with no clear D. This CDR3 comprises 13 residues. Germline values: CDR1 SGDLS, CDR2 YYNGEE. V was pared by 0 bases and J by 4 bases, with 7 bases between. The CDR3 region is CASSVEAGETQYF. The CDR3 DNA reads as TGTGCCAGCAGCGTAGAAGCAGGAGAGACCCAGTACTTC.

The V and J genes are TRBV6-1 and TRBJ1-5; 7 bases agree with TRBD1. CDR1 and CDR2 from the germline V gene are MNHNS and SASEGT. The length of the CDR3 is 15 residues. Germline trimming cut 2 bases from V and 1 base from J; bases unmatched to any gene: 2. The CDR3 DNA reads as TGTGCCAGCAGTGAAAACAGGGGAAGCAATCAGCCCCAGCATTTT. This translates into CASSENRGSNQPQHF.

J is TRBJ2-5 and V is TRBV11-2; the D gene is possibly TRBD2 (6 bases). The CDR3 has 14 amino acids. Germline V CDR1 and CDR2: SGHAT, FQNNGV. The ends were cut back, 4 bases at V and 5 bases at J, with 14 bases in the middle. For the CDR3, the DNA is TGTGCCAGCAGCTCCCCAGGAGGGAGGGAGACCCAGTACTTC. It specifies CASSSPGGRETQYF.

The chain links TRBV14 to TRBJ1-1; D not resolved. Per the germline V gene, CDR1 is SGHDN and CDR2 is FVKESK. The CDR3 is 16 amino acids. V lost 0 bases, J lost 2 bases, and 13 bases lay in between. CDR3 sequence reads: CASSQDLVRLNTEAFF. The CDR3 bases are TGTGCCAGCAGCCAAGATCTTGTTCGACTCAACACTGAAGCTTTCTTT. Full variable domain (missing parts from reference TRBV14 and TRBJ1-1): EAGVTQFPSHSVIEKGQTVTLRCDPISGHDNLYWYRRVMGKEIKFLLHFVKESKQDESGMPNNRFLAERTGGTYSTLKVQPAELEDSGVYFCASSQDLVRLNTEAFFGQGTRLTVV.

This chain joins TRBV7-8 and TRBJ1-1; a possible D gene is TRBD1 (6 bases). This CDR3 region has 14 residues. Germline CDR1 reads SGHVS; CDR2 reads FQNEAQ. V lost 5 bases and J lost 1, with 11 bases in between. CDR3 sequence (DNA): TGTGCCAGCAGCGCCCAAGGGGGGAACACTGAAGCTTTCTTT. Protein: CASSAQGGNTEAFF.

The chain has TRBV19 and TRBJ1-5, with D perhaps TRBD1 (5 bases). The germline V and J ends were trimmed by 3 bases and 0 bases, with 15 bases remaining between them. Germline V CDR1 and CDR2: LNHDA, SQIVND (reference sequence). The CDR3 consists of 17 residues. CDR3 nucleotide sequence: TGTGCCAGTAGTATCCCCTCAGGGCTGGGTAGCAATCAGCCCCAGCATTTT. Translation: CASSIPSGLGSNQPQHF. The full variable domain, in which reference TRBV19 and TRBJ1-5 provide the parts outside the CDR3, is DGGITQSPKYLFRKEGQNVTLSCEQNLNHDAMYWYRQDPGQGLRLIYYSQIVNDFQKGDIAEGYSVSREKKESFPLTVTSAQKNPTAFYLCASSIPSGLGSNQPQHFGDGTRLSIL.

The rearrangement uses TRBV4-1 and TRBJ2-3, with 11 bases fitting TRBD2. The CDR3 has 18 amino acids. The V gene's germline CDR1 is MGHRA and CDR2 YSYEKL. After removal of 0 bases from V and 0 bases from J, the junction contained 5 bases not matched to a gene. The CDR3 reads CASSQEGGLAESTDTQYF. As DNA, the CDR3 is TGCGCCAGCAGCCAAGAAGGGGGACTAGCGGAAAGCACAGATACGCAGTATTTT.

The table lists this clone with a few counts. The chain uses TRBV28 and TRBJ1-5; the match to TRBD1 covers 10 bases. CDR3 length equals 14 residues. After removal of 4 bases from V and 4 bases from J, the junction contained 1 base not matched to a gene. Germline V gene sequence: CDR1 MDHEN, CDR2 SYDVKM. The CDR3 here is CASSSGQGNQPQHF. DNA of the CDR3: TGTGCCAGCAGTTCGGGACAGGGGAATCAGCCCCAGCATTTT.

CDR3 nucleotides: TGTGCCAGCAGCTCAGGGGGCACCTACAATGAGCAGTTCTTC. It yields the protein CASSSGGTYNEQFF. The genes are TRBV7-6 and TRBJ2-1, with TRBD1 matching over 8 bases. Trimming cost V 4 bases and J 2 bases; bases outside gene matches: 1. This CDR3 contains 14 residues. Germline assignment: CDR1 SGHVS and CDR2 FNYEAQ. Complete variable domain (other parts from reference TRBV7-6 and TRBJ2-1): GAGVSQSPRYKVTKRGQDVALRCDPISGHVSLYWYRQALGQGPEFLTYFNYEAQQDKSGLPNDRFSAERPEGSISTLTIQRTEQRDSAMYRCASSSGGTYNEQFFGPGTRLTVL.

The chain recombines TRBV5-1 with TRBJ1-5; D uncertain. Trimming removed 2 bases from V and 4 bases from J, with 13 bases in between. Germline-derived CDR1 and CDR2 are SGHRS and YFSETQ. The CDR3 is 15 residues long. This chain's CDR3 is CASSLTAGINQPQHF. The CDR3 bases are TGCGCCAGCAGCTTAACGGCAGGAATTAATCAGCCCCAGCATTTT. Full variable domain (rest looked up from reference TRBV5-1 and TRBJ1-5): KAGVTQTPRYLIKTRGQQVTLSCSPISGHRSVSWYQQTPGQGLQFLFEYFSETQRNKGNFPGRFSGRQFSNSRSEMNVSTLELGDSALYLCASSLTAGINQPQHFGDGTRLSIL.

Comments on this clone: This sample also contains other DNA sequences that code for the same CDR3. For the CDR3, the DNA is TGTGCCAGCAGCCCGGGACAGGGCCAAGAGACCCAGTACTTC. It codes for CASSPGQGQETQYF. The gene calls are TRBV7-9 and TRBJ2-5; 9 bases align to TRBD1. This CDR3 comprises 14 residues. Trimming removed 5 bases from V and 1 base from J; junction bases left unmatched: 2. Germline-derived CDR1 and CDR2 are SEHNR and FQNEAQ (reference sequence).

This clone has a single count. This chain uses TRBV4-1 with TRBJ1-6, with 9 positions matching TRBD1. The CDR3 is 18 residues long. In germline, CDR1 is MGHRA, CDR2 YSYEKL. With V trimmed by 1 base and J by 7 bases, 11 bases remained unmatched. The DNA of the CDR3 is TGCGCCAGCAGCCAAGGTAACCTAGGGACAGGGAGGAATTCACCCCTCCACTTT. This gives the protein CASSQGNLGTGRNSPLHF.

The table lists this clone with a few counts. The rearrangement uses TRBV5-4 and TRBJ1-3, with D hard to call. Trimming removed 3 bases at V and 7 bases at J, with 8 bases between. CDR3 size: 12 residues. From germline, CDR1 is SGHNT and CDR2 YYREEE (reference sequence). CDR3 residues: CASSSTDNTIYF. The CDR3, as DNA: TGTGCCAGCAGCTCAACAGACAACACCATATATTTT.

With regard to this clone: In the same sample, other DNA sequences code for this CDR3. The genes are TRBV7-9 and TRBJ2-2; D unresolved. CDR1 is SEHNR and CDR2 is FQNEAQ in the germline V gene (reference sequence). Trimming cost V 5 bases and J 3 bases, with 4 bases left between them. The CDR3 length is 12 residues. The CDR3 reads CASSPYTGELFF. The CDR3 region has the DNA TGTGCCAGCAGCCCGTACACCGGGGAGCTGTTTTTT.

This clone showed up just once. This chain's CDR3 is CASSFTGTGTEAFF. The CDR3 DNA reads TGTGCCAGCAGTTTTACCGGGACAGGCACTGAAGCTTTCTTT. The gene calls are TRBV6-1 and TRBJ1-1; 8 nucleotides align to TRBD1. From germline, CDR1 is MNHNS and CDR2 SASEGT. V lost 5 bases to trimming and J lost 4 bases; unmatched junction nucleotides: 6. The CDR3 totals 14 residues.